The 12 T cell receptor beta chains given below trace back to one sample, sequenced in a study of blood T cell repertoires in COVID-19. Produced via immunoSEQ multiplex PCR; TCRdb's table is partial and in-frame only. The table lists 250,000 to 300,000 clones, 89% of them singletons. The sequenced sample was peripheral blood. These receptors were taken from a man aged 45 to 65 with acute or convalescent COVID-19.

The genes are TRBV12-5 and TRBJ1-3; tentative D call: TRBD1 (6 bases). V was pared by 1 base and J by 2 bases, with 12 bases between. Germline V CDR1 and CDR2: LGHNT, FRNRAP. CDR3 length equals 16 residues. This CDR3 reads CASGLARYRAGNTIYF. CDR3 coding DNA: TGTGCTAGTGGTTTGGCCCGATACAGGGCTGGAAACACCATATATTTT.

The chain has TRBV27 and TRBJ2-7; 8 bases are a match to TRBD1. Germline CDR1 and CDR2: MNHEY and SMNVEV (reference sequence). The CDR3 sequence is 15 residues long. The trim removed 4 bases at V and 1 base at J, leaving 6 bases unmatched. DNA of the CDR3: TGTGCCAGCAGTTGGTCGGGACAGGTATCCTACGAGCAGTACTTC. Translation gives CASSWSGQVSYEQYF.

The rearrangement joins TRBV20-1 to TRBJ2-5, with D uncertain. The CDR3 spans 11 residues. Per germline, CDR1 DFQATT and CDR2 SNEGSKA (reference sequence). DNA for the CDR3: TGCAGCTCGCCAGTTCGAGAGACCCAGTACTTC. It yields the protein CSSPVRETQYF.

V gene TRBV12-3 or TRBV12-4 combines with J gene TRBJ2-5, with a tentative D call TRBD2 (7 bases). V was shortened by 6 bases and J by 7 bases, with 15 bases between the two germline ends. The CDR3 extends over 13 amino acids. The CDR3 is CASSRVGGATQYF. CDR3 nucleotides: TGTGCCAGCAGCCGCGTTGGGGGGGCGACCCAGTACTTC.

This clone was seen a single time. This sequence joins TRBV18 and TRBJ1-4; perhaps TRBD1 as D (5 bases). This CDR3 has 16 amino acids. Germline V gene lookup returns CDR1 KGHSH and CDR2 LQKENI. Deletions cut 1 base from V and 8 bases from J, with 17 bases between. The CDR3 DNA sequence: TGTGCCAGCTCACCACAGAATCGACAGCAACGCGAAAAACTGTTTTTT. Protein: CASSPQNRQQREKLFF. The full variable domain, with the rest looked up from reference TRBV18 and TRBJ1-4, is NAGVMQNPRHLVRRRGQEARLRCSPMKGHSHVYWYRQLPEEGLKFMVYLQKENIIDESGMPKERFSAEFPKEGPSILRIQQVVRGDSAAYFCASSPQNRQQREKLFFGSGTQLSVL.

The chain combines TRBV18 with TRBJ1-2; D call uncertain. Germline V lookup: CDR1 KGHSH, CDR2 LQKENI. V was cut by 2 bases and J by 0 bases, with 10 bases left in between. The CDR3 has 15 amino acids. The DNA for the CDR3 is TGTGCCAGCTCACCAGGAAGCGGTACTAACTATGGCTACACCTTC. The encoded protein is CASSPGSGTNYGYTF.

This clone showed up just a few times. This chain links TRBV12-3 or TRBV12-4 with TRBJ2-1; the match to TRBD1 covers 10 bases. The V gene end was trimmed by 8 bases and the J gene end by 6 bases; junction bases not matched to a gene: 4. This CDR3 comprises 13 residues. CDR3 coding DNA: TGTGCCAGCGGGACAGGGGTGGGCAATGAGCAGTTCTTC. It is translated as CASGTGVGNEQFF.

In this sample, this clone turned up a few times. This chain connects TRBV6-5 to TRBJ2-2; 9 bases are a match to TRBD1. Germline lookup yields CDR1 MNHEY and CDR2 SVGAGI. This CDR3 is built from 15 residues. V was pared by 6 bases and J by 5 bases, with 7 bases of the junction left unmatched. The CDR3 sequence is CASRPGTGNTGELFF. In nucleotides, the CDR3 is TGTGCCAGCAGGCCCGGGACAGGGAATACCGGGGAGCTGTTTTTT.

The gene calls are TRBV5-1 and TRBJ2-1; 9 nucleotides match TRBD2. Germline lookup yields CDR1 SGHRS and CDR2 YFSETQ. This CDR3 has 15 residues. J was trimmed by 7 bases and V by 3 bases; bases with no gene match: 8. The CDR3 sequence: CASSYLAGLGNEQFF. The CDR3 nucleotides are TGCGCCAGCAGCTATCTAGCGGGGTTAGGGAATGAGCAGTTCTTC. The full variable domain, with the rest looked up from reference TRBV5-1 and TRBJ2-1, is KAGVTQTPRYLIKTRGQQVTLSCSPISGHRSVSWYQQTPGQGLQFLFEYFSETQRNKGNFPGRFSGRQFSNSRSEMNVSTLELGDSALYLCASSYLAGLGNEQFFGPGTRLTVL.

V and J are TRBV5-1 and TRBJ2-3, with a tentative D call TRBD1 (6 bases). Germline values: CDR1 SGHRS, CDR2 YFSETQ. V shed 4 bases and J shed 4 bases, with 10 bases lying between them. The CDR3 covers 13 residues. CDR3 residues: CASSHRDSDTQYF. The CDR3 nucleotides are TGCGCCAGCAGCCACAGGGATTCAGATACGCAGTATTTT.

The count of this clone is one. Other DNA sequences within the sample encode an identical CDR3. The V call is TRBV5-6, the J call TRBJ2-7; weak D call: TRBD2 (6 bases). V lost 4 bases and J lost 3, with 14 bases in between. The CDR3 contains 14 residues. Per the germline V gene, CDR1 is SGHDT and CDR2 is YYEEEE. This CDR3 is CASSLGTGGYEQYF. The CDR3 DNA is TGTGCCAGCAGCCTCGGGACTGGGGGCTACGAGCAGTACTTC.

The chain couples TRBV29-1 to TRBJ2-1; a possible D gene is TRBD2 (6 bases). This CDR3 is built from 14 residues. Germline V gene sequence: CDR1 SQVTM, CDR2 ANQGSEA. The V end was cut by 7 bases, the J end by 3 bases, with 16 bases between. CDR3 region: CSAEGLASYNEQFF. In DNA, the CDR3 is TGCAGCGCCGAAGGGCTAGCGAGCTACAATGAGCAGTTCTTC.